This paragraph covers one TCR beta chain sequence. What it recognizes is unknown. Additional DNA sequences in this sample encode the identical CDR3. The record originates from a study of siplizumab effects on memory and regulatory T cells. Study outcomes and limitations: An assignable phenotype, naive or memory, was missing from roughly 76-95% of proliferating CD4+ or CD8+ clones. Researchers could map only a minor fraction of alloreactive clones to unstimulated subsets. Greater diversity than memory cells seemed evident in naive T cells, which also appeared to be major alloresponse contributors.

Data came from immunoSEQ multiplex PCR; TCRdb stores just in-frame clones and leaves some out. The top ten clones hold 5.5% to 7.5% of a sample with about 91,000 clones, 80% to 95% of them seen once. The source of this sequence is a human donor in good health. The sequencing sample was made of CD8+ T cells sorted from blood.

The DNA for the CDR3 is TGTGCCAGTAGTATTAGCCTGAACACTGAAGCTTTCTTT. It codes for CASSISLNTEAFF. The chain couples TRBV19 to TRBJ1-1; no definite D call. The V end was cut by 3 bases, the J end by 0 bases, with 5 bases between. The CDR3 covers 13 residues. Germline V lookup: CDR1 LNHDA, CDR2 SQIVND (reference sequence). The whole variable domain, filled in from reference TRBV19 and TRBJ1-1, reads DGGITQSPKYLFRKEGQNVTLSCEQNLNHDAMYWYRQDPGQGLRLIYYSQIVNDFQKGDIAEGYSVSREKKESFPLTVTSAQKNPTAFYLCASSISLNTEAFFGQGTRLTVV.